This TCR beta chain was obtained from a study of immune evolution from preneoplasia to lung adenocarcinoma. After pathologic assessment, macro-dissection selected premalignant or tumor cells for extraction. Details on this clone: Its antigen is unknown.

Only in-frame clones appear in the TCRdb table, and some are missing; sequencing was by immunoSEQ multiplex PCR. Of over 4,000 clones in the sample, roughly three quarters were seen once. Germline CDR1 and CDR2: ENHRY and SYGVKD. V shed 2 bases and J shed 3 bases, with 14 bases lying between them. This CDR3 is 15 amino acids long. Study results and caveats: KRAS-mutant nodules had the highest T cell clonality.

Sequenced: FFPE minimally invasive lung adenocarcinoma tissue. The rearrangement links TRBV10-3 to TRBJ2-7; weak D call: TRBD1 (5 bases). The TCR comes from a person aged 65-85 years with lung adenocarcinoma. CDR3 amino acids: CAISEGVGQGYEQYF. Here the CDR3 DNA reads TGTGCCATCAGTGAGGGAGTAGGCCAGGGCTACGAGCAGTACTTC.